This TCR beta chain came from a study of OX40 agonist ivuxolimab in advanced cancers. As for the study in general: In three patients, partial responses were observed, one with hepatocellular carcinoma and two with cutaneous melanoma. Study results and limitations: Among some nonresponders, normalized T-cell clonal expansion was also low.

Looked up from germline, CDR1 is MNHEY and CDR2 is SMNVEV (reference sequence). Trimming stripped 2 bases from V and 3 bases from J, with 10 bases between. The CDR3 extends over 15 amino acids. Repertoires were generated with immunoSEQ multiplex PCR, while TCRdb's copy carries only in-frame clones and drops some. The table has over 50,000 clones, around 82% seen once. To note about this clone: The antigen is not known.

This specimen consisted of CD4+ or CD8+ T cells sorted from blood, obtained in a trial of the OX40 agonist ivuxolimab. The chain joins TRBV27 to TRBJ2-2; D is undetermined. This sequence originates from an adult with an advanced solid tumor such as melanoma, head and neck, liver or kidney cancer. The CDR3 loop reads CASSLGLGDTGELFF. The CDR3, as DNA: TGTGCCAGCAGTTTAGGCCTAGGCGACACCGGGGAGCTGTTTTTT.